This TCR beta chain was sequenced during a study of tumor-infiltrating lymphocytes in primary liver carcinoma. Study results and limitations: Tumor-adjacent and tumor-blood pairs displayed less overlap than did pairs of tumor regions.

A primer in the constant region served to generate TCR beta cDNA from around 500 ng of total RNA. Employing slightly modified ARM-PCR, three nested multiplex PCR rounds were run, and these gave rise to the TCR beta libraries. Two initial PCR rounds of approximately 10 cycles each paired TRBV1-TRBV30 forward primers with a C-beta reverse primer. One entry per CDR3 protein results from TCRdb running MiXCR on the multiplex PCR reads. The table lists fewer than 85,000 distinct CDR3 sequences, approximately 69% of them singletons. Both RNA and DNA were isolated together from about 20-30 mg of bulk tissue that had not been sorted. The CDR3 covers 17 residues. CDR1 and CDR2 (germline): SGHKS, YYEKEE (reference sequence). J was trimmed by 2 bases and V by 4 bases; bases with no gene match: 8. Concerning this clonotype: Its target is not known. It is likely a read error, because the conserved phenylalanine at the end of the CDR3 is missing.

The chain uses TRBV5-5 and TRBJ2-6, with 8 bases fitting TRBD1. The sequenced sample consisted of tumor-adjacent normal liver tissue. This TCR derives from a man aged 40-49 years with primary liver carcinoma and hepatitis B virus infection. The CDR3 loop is CASSLWTGLAGANVLTL. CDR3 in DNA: TGTGCCAGCAGCCTATGGACAGGGCTTGCTGGGGCCAACGTCCTGACTTTG.